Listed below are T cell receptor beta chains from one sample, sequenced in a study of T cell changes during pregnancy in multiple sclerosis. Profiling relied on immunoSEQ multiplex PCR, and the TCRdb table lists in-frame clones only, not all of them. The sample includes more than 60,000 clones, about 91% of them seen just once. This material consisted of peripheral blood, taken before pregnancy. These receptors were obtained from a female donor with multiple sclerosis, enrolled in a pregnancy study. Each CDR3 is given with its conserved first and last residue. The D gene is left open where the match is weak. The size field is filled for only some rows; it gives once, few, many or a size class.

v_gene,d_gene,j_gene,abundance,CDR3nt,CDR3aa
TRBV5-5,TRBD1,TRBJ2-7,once,TGTGCCAGCAGCTTGGCCCACCGGGACAGGGTCCACGAGCAGTACTTC,CASSLAHRDRVHEQYF
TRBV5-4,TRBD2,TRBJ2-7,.,TGTGCCAGCACCTCTTTACCCCCGGGAGGGGTGACCTACGAGCAGTACTTC,CASTSLPPGGVTYEQYF
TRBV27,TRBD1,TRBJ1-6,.,TGTGCCAGCAGTCCCGGGACAGGGTACTCACCCCTCCACTTT,CASSPGTGYSPLHF
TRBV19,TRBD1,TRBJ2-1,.,TGTGCCAGTAGTAGAGGACAGGTCGCGCCGGGGAATGAGCAGTTCTTC,CASSRGQVAPGNEQFF
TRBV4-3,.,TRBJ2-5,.,TGCGCCAGCAGCCAAGGGGGCGGGACGTACCAAGAGACCCAGTACTTC,CASSQGGGTYQETQYF
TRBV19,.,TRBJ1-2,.,TGTGCCAGTAGTATCTCGGCCGGGATCTATGGCTACACCTTC,CASSISAGIYGYTF
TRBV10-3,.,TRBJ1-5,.,TGTGCCATCAGTCAGGGGCAGATCAATCAGCCCCAGCATTTT,CAISQGQINQPQHF
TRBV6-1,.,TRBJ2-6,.,TGTGCCAGCAGTCCGGAGGTCCCTGGGGCCAACGTCCTGACTTTC,CASSPEVPGANVLTF
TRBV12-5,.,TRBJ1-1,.,TGTGCTAGTGGCCGAACAGGAGAGAACACTGAAGCTTTCTTT,CASGRTGENTEAFF
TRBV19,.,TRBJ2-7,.,TGTGCCAGTAGTATAGCGGTCTCCTACGAGCAGTACTTC,CASSIAVSYEQYF
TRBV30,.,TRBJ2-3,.,TGTGCCTGGAGTGCCCTCCGGGGTTTAGGAGATACGCAGTATTTT,CAWSALRGLGDTQYF
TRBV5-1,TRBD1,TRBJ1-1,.,TGCGCCAGCAGCTACTGGACAGGGAACACTGAAGCTTTCTTT,CASSYWTGNTEAFF
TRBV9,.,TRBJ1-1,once,TGTGCCAGCAGCGCCAGTGCGGGGGTAAACACTGAAGCTTTCTTT,CASSASAGVNTEAFF
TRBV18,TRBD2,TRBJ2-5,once,TGTGCCAGCTCACCACCGGGGGGGTCCCAAGAGACCCAGTACTTC,CASSPPGGSQETQYF
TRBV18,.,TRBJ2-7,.,TGTGCCAGCTCACCTGAAAGGAGAGAGCAGTACTTC,CASSPERREQYF
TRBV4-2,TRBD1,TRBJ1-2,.,TGTGCCAGCAGCCAAGATGTGGACAGGGTCTATGGCTACACCTTC,CASSQDVDRVYGYTF
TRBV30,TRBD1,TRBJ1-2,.,TGTGCCTGGAGGGGGGACAGGGAGAACTATGGCTACACCTTC,CAWRGDRENYGYTF
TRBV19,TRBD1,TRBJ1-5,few,TGTGCCACTCGACAGGGGTCGAACAGCAATCAGCCCCAGCATTTT,CATRQGSNSNQPQHF
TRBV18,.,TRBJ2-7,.,TGTGCCAGCTCACCGTGGGGGGGCTACTACGAGCAGTACTTC,CASSPWGGYYEQYF
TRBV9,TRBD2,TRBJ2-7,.,TGTGCCAGCAGCGTAGCGGGAGGGCACGGCTACGAGCAGTACTTC,CASSVAGGHGYEQYF